The sequence of this T cell receptor (beta chain) was determined in a study of blood T cell repertoires in COVID-19. The overall study: Sources were T cells, B-cell-depleted T cells, or PBMCs; the material itself was cDNA or gDNA.

V was pared by 1 base and J by 3 bases, with 9 bases between. CDR1 is LNHDA, CDR2 SQIVND, per germline (reference sequence). The CDR3 is made up of 14 amino acids. Categorization into cohorts depended on clinical history that participants reported. Shortly before study entry, within 2 weeks, exposed participants had met a COVID-19 case. Repertoires were generated with immunoSEQ multiplex PCR, while TCRdb's copy carries only in-frame clones and drops some. Of 250,000 to 300,000 clones in the sample, roughly 89% were seen once. This chain links TRBV19 with TRBJ1-2; D is possibly TRBD1 (5 bases). The specimen was PBMCs or T cells enriched from blood (not recorded which). The source of this sequence is a woman between 50 and 59 years old who had been exposed to COVID-19. The CDR3 DNA reads as TGTGCCAGTAGTATAGGACAAGGGGACTATGGCTACACCTTC. Translating it yields CASSIGQGDYGYTF. Filled out from reference TRBV19 and TRBJ1-2, the complete variable domain reads DGGITQSPKYLFRKEGQNVTLSCEQNLNHDAMYWYRQDPGQGLRLIYYSQIVNDFQKGDIAEGYSVSREKKESFPLTVTSAQKNPTAFYLCASSIGQGDYGYTFGSGTRLTVV.